The clone carrying this TCR beta chain has only a few counts. Clones were sequenced by immunoSEQ multiplex PCR, and TCRdb holds only the in-frame ones, with some missing. The table lists about 200,000 clones, about 80% of them singletons. This entry comes from a study of blood T cell repertoires in COVID-19. Germline CDR1 is SGHRS and CDR2 is YFSETQ. This CDR3 spans 15 amino acids. V was cut by 5 bases and J by 1 base, with 16 bases left in between. The clonotype originates from a middle-aged man who had recovered from COVID-19. What was sequenced was PBMCs or T cells enriched from blood (not recorded which). This rearrangement joins TRBV5-1 to TRBJ2-7; maybe TRBD1 (5 bases). Written as DNA, the CDR3 is TGCGCCAGCAGTAACCACGACAGACCGTCCTACGAGCAGTACTTC. Translation gives CASSNHDRPSYEQYF. Looking up the rest from reference TRBV5-1 and TRBJ2-7 gives the full variable domain: KAGVTQTPRYLIKTRGQQVTLSCSPISGHRSVSWYQQTPGQGLQFLFEYFSETQRNKGNFPGRFSGRQFSNSRSEMNVSTLELGDSALYLCASSNHDRPSYEQYFGPGTRLTVT.